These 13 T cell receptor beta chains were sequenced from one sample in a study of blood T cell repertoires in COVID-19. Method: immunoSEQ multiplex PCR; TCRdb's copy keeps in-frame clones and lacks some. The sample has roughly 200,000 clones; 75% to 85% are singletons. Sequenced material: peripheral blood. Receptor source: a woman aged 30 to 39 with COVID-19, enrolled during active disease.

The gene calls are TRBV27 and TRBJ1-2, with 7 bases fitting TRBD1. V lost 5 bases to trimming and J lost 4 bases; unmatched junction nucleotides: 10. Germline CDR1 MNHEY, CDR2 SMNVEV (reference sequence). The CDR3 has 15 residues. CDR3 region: CASSPTSDRSYGYTF. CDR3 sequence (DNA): TGTGCCAGCAGTCCTACCTCGGACAGGAGCTATGGCTACACCTTC.

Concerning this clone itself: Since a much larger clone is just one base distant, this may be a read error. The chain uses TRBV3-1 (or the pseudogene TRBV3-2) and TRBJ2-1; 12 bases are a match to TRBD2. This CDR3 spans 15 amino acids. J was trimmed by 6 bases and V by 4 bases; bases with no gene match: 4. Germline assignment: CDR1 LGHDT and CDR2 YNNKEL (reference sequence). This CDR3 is CASSPGLAGSNEQFF. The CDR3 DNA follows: TGTGCCAGCAGCCCCGGACTAGCGGGAAGCAATGAGCAGTTCTTC.

CDR3 protein: CASSPRPRQGGSYEQYF. The CDR3 DNA follows: TGTGCCAGCAGCCCCCGCCCCCGACAGGGGGGATCCTACGAGCAGTACTTC. The rearrangement uses TRBV5-5 and TRBJ2-7; TRBD1 matches at 9 bases. Germline values: CDR1 SGHKS, CDR2 YYEKEE (reference sequence). J lost 1 base, V lost 4 bases, and 12 bases had no gene match. This CDR3 region has 17 residues.

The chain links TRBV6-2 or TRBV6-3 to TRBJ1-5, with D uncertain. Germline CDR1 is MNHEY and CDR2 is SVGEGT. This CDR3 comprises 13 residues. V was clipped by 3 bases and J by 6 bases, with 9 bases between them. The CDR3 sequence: CASSYGGGQPQHF. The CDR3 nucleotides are TGTGCCAGCAGTTATGGAGGTGGTCAGCCCCAGCATTTT.

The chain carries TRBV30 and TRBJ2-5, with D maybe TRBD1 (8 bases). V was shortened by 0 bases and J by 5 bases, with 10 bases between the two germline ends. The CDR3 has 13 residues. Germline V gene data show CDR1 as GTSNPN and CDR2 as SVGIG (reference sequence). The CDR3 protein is CAWSVQGGETQYF. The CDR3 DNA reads TGTGCCTGGAGTGTACAGGGGGGGGAGACCCAGTACTTC.

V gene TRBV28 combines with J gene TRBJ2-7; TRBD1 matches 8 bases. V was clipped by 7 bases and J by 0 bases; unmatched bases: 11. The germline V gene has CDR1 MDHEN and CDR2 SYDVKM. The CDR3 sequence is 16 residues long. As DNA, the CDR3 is TGTGCCAGCACCGGGACAGGAAACCACTACTCCTACGAGCAGTACTTC. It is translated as CASTGTGNHYSYEQYF.

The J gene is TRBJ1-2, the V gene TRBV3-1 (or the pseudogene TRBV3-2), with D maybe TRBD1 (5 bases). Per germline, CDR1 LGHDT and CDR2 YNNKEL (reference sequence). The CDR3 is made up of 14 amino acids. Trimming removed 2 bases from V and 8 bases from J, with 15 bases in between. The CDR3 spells CASSQNSAWGGYTF. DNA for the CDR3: TGTGCCAGCAGCCAAAACAGTGCCTGGGGCGGCTACACCTTC.

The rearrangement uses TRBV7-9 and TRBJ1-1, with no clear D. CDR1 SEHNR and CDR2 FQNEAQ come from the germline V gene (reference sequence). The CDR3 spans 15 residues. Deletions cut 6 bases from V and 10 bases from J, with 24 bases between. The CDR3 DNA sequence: TGTGCCAGCAGGCCACGGGGTCCCGCCGATAGAGGAGCTTTCTTT. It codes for CASRPRGPADRGAFF.

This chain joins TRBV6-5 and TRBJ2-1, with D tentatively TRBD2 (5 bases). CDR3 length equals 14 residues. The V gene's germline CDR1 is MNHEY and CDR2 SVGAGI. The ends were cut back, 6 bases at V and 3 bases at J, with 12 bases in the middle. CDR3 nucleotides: TGTGCCAGCAGACCCAGCGGAGGCTACAATGAGCAGTTCTTC. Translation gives CASRPSGGYNEQFF.

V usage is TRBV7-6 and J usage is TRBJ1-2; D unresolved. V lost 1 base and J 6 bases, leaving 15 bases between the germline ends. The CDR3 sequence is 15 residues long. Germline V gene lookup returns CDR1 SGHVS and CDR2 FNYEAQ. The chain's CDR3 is CASSLGPGSSDGYTF. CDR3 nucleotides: TGTGCCAGCAGCTTAGGGCCAGGATCTTCGGATGGCTACACCTTC.

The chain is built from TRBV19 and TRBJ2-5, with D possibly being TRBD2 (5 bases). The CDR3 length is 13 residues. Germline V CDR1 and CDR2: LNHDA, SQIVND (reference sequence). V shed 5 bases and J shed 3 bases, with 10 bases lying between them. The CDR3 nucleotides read TGTGCCAGTAGTCCGAGGGATGAAGAGACCCAGTACTTC. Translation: CASSPRDEETQYF.

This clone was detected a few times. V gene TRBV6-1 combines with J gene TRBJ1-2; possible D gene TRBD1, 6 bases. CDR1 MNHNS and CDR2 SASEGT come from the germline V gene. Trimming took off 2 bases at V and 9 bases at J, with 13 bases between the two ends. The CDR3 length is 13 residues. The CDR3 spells CASSEPGQRSYTF. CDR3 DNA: TGTGCCAGCAGTGAACCGGGACAAAGAAGCTACACCTTC.

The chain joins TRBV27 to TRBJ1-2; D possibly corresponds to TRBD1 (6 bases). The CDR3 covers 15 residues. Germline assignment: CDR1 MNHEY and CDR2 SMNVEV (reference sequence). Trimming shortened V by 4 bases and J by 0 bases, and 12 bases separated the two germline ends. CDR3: CASSSTGTANYGYTF. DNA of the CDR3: TGTGCCAGCAGTTCGACAGGAACAGCTAACTATGGCTACACCTTC.